The 8 T cell receptor beta chains given below trace back to one sample, sequenced in a study of blood T cell repertoires in COVID-19. The table came from immunoSEQ multiplex PCR; TCRdb's copy has only in-frame clones and leaves some out. Of roughly 190,000 clones detected, 75% to 95% appear once; the ten largest clones hold approximately 0.5%. Sequencing was done on a sample of peripheral blood. The receptors come from a man aged 50 to 59 with acute or convalescent COVID-19.

CDR3 sequence (DNA): TGTGCCAGCGAACCCACAGGGAGTGGAAAACTGTTTTTT. Its protein product is CASEPTGSGKLFF. The chain is built from TRBV6-5 and TRBJ1-4, with D maybe TRBD1 (6 bases). From germline, CDR1 is MNHEY and CDR2 SVGAGI. The CDR3 loop spans 13 amino acids. V was pared by 8 bases and J by 10 bases, with 17 bases between.

The chain employs TRBV28 and TRBJ1-5; D is unresolved. The CDR3 length is 12 residues. Per germline, CDR1 MDHEN and CDR2 SYDVKM. Trimming removed 6 bases from V and 0 bases from J, with 3 bases in between. CDR3 DNA: TGTGCCAGCAGGTATAGCAATCAGCCCCAGCATTTT. It yields the protein CASRYSNQPQHF.

The gene calls are TRBV3-1 (or the pseudogene TRBV3-2) and TRBJ2-2; a weak D match, TRBD2 (7 bases). Trimming took 1 base from V and 10 from J, leaving 19 bases between them. Germline values: CDR1 LGHDT, CDR2 YNNKEL (reference sequence). This CDR3 contains 16 residues. The CDR3 reads CASSQAWGAGTQELFF. The CDR3 bases are TGTGCCAGCAGCCAAGCGTGGGGAGCGGGGACACAGGAGCTGTTTTTT.

The chain couples TRBV29-1 to TRBJ2-7, with 8 bases lining up with TRBD1. The CDR3 has 12 residues. V was clipped by 6 bases and J by 2 bases; unmatched bases: 3. Germline V gene data show CDR1 as SQVTM and CDR2 as ANQGSEA. CDR3 sequence reads: CSVEDRAYEQYF. In nucleotides, the CDR3 is TGCAGCGTGGAGGACAGGGCCTACGAGCAGTACTTC.

The chain links TRBV7-2 to TRBJ2-3; D might be TRBD2 (5 bases). From germline, CDR1 is SGHTA and CDR2 FQGNSA. V was cut by 3 bases and J by 0 bases, with 16 bases left in between. The CDR3 loop spans 17 amino acids. The CDR3 DNA is TGTGCCAGCAGCTTGGGATCGCGCGGGTCTAGCACAGATACGCAGTATTTT. Translated: CASSLGSRGSSTDTQYF. The whole variable domain, remainder taken from reference TRBV7-2 and TRBJ2-3, is GAGVSQSPSNKVTEKGKDVELRCDPISGHTALYWYRQSLGQGLEFLIYFQGNSAPDKSGLPSDRFSAERTGGSVSTLTIQRTQQEDSAVYLCASSLGSRGSSTDTQYFGPGTRLTVL.

The rearrangement joins TRBV27 to TRBJ2-2; 12 nucleotides line up with TRBD1. J gave up 1 base and V 5 bases, and 2 bases lay outside the gene matches. Germline-derived CDR1 and CDR2 are MNHEY and SMNVEV (reference sequence). The CDR3 sequence is 16 residues long. CDR3 nucleotide sequence: TGTGCCAGCAGTCGGGACAGGGGGCTGAACACCGGGGAGCTGTTTTTT. Translation gives CASSRDRGLNTGELFF.

The rearrangement links TRBV7-8 to TRBJ1-3; 7 bases are a match to TRBD1. Trimming removed 5 bases from V and 2 bases from J; junction bases left unmatched: 6. Germline values: CDR1 SGHVS, CDR2 FQNEAQ. The CDR3 extends over 15 amino acids. The CDR3 sequence is CASSRVGTAGNTIYF. CDR3 nucleotide sequence: TGTGCCAGCAGCCGAGTCGGGACAGCTGGAAACACCATATATTTT.

The chain has TRBV5-1 and TRBJ2-1; the match to TRBD2 covers 7 bases. Germline V gene sequence: CDR1 SGHRS, CDR2 YFSETQ. The CDR3 is made up of 16 amino acids. V lost 0 bases, J lost 1 base, and 4 bases stayed unmatched. DNA of the CDR3: TGCGCCAGCAGCTTGGACGCGGGGGATTCCTACAATGAGCAGTTCTTC. Amino acids: CASSLDAGDSYNEQFF.